A single sample is the source of the 25 T cell receptor beta chains below, sequenced in a study of glioma-infiltrating T cells. Amplification of TCR alpha and beta CDR3 regions from RNA used iRepertoire nested multiplex PCR. MiXCR was run by TCRdb on the multiplex PCR reads, yielding one entry per CDR3 protein. The sample comprises fewer than 200,000 distinct CDR3 sequences, approximately 30% of which are singletons, and just over 20% rests with the top ten. The specimen sequenced was glioma tissue, nonneoplastic brain tissue, or PBMCs (not recorded which). The receptors originated from a human donor with low-grade glioma or glioblastoma, undergoing nonglioma brain surgery, or in good health (not recorded which).

Concerning this clonotype: This could be a read error, since a much larger clone is one nucleotide away. This chain joins TRBV7-2 and TRBJ2-7; 13 nucleotides align to TRBD2. Per germline, CDR1 SGHTA and CDR2 FQGNSA. The length of the CDR3 is 17 residues. CDR3 protein: CASSLYSGTSGTYGQYF. CDR3 in DNA: TGTGCCAGCAGCCTATATTCCGGGACTAGCGGGACCTACGGGCAGTACTTC.

This clonotype was counted ten times or more. The chain has TRBV6-2 or TRBV6-3 and TRBJ2-1, with 8 bases aligning to TRBD2. The germline CDR1 and CDR2 sequences are MNHEY and SVGEGT. The J segment lost 8 bases and the V segment lost 8 bases, leaving 14 bases of the junction unmatched. This CDR3 spans 15 amino acids. Here the CDR3 DNA reads TGTGCCAGCTTTGATAGCGGGGTTTTGGAGGATGAGCAGTTCTTC. Protein sequence: CASFDSGVLEDEQFF.

This clonotype showed up many times. The chain recombines TRBV4-3 with TRBJ2-1, with D hard to call. Trimming pared 2 bases from V and 4 bases from J, leaving 12 bases between. Germline lookup yields CDR1 LGHNA and CDR2 YSLEER. CDR3 length: 15 residues. The CDR3 DNA reads TGCGCCAGCAGCCAACTCCGTAGATGGTACAATGAGCAGTTCTTC. This encodes CASSQLRRWYNEQFF.

This clonotype was counted many times. This chain uses TRBV6-5 with TRBJ2-2; D is undetermined. V gave up 3 bases and J gave up 5 bases, with 25 bases separating them. This CDR3 has 19 amino acids. The germline gives CDR1 MNHEY, CDR2 SVGAGI. The CDR3 coding sequence is TGTGCCAGCAGTTATCTCCCCCCCCGATACGCGGAAGGTACCGGGGAGCTGTTTTTT. Its translation: CASSYLPPRYAEGTGELFF.

This clonotype was observed many times. The genes are TRBV25-1 and TRBJ2-1; 8 bases are a match to TRBD1. The germline V gene encodes CDR1 MGHDK and CDR2 SYGVNS. The trim removed 0 bases at V and 2 bases at J, leaving 0 bases unmatched. The CDR3 has 15 residues. The CDR3 is CASSEYRGPYNEQFF. CDR3 nucleotide sequence: TGTGCCAGCAGTGAATACAGGGGGCCCTACAATGAGCAGTTCTTC.

About this clonotype: Germline and junction disagree at one end, which may indicate a read error. V and J are TRBV27 and TRBJ2-1, with D maybe TRBD2 (6 bases). The CDR3 contains 14 residues. Germline V CDR1 and CDR2: MNHEY, SMNVEV (reference sequence). The CDR3 region has the DNA TGCGCCAGCAGTTTGAGACTAGAGGGAGCAGGGCAGTTCTTC. Translated, it gives CASSLRLEGAGQFF.

The table lists this clonotype with a few counts. The chain couples TRBV19 to TRBJ1-2; 10 positions agree with TRBD1. Unmatched junction bases numbered 9, after V lost 5 bases and J lost 0 bases. CDR1 and CDR2 (germline): LNHDA, SQIVND (reference sequence). The CDR3 loop spans 17 amino acids. This chain's CDR3 is CASSLPGQGTTNYGYTF. The CDR3, as DNA: TGTGCCAGTAGTCTTCCGGGACAGGGGACCACTAACTATGGCTACACCTTC.

At least ten counts were recorded for this clonotype. The chain joins TRBV7-2 to TRBJ2-7, with a possible D match to TRBD1 (5 bases). V lost 5 bases to trimming and J lost 2 bases, with 10 bases between them. The CDR3 covers 13 residues. Germline loops: CDR1 SGHTA, CDR2 FQGNSA. CDR3 nucleotides: TGTGCCAGCAGCACGCCAGGGACCTACGAGCAGTACTTC. It yields the protein CASSTPGTYEQYF.

This clonotype was observed at least ten times. The rearrangement joins TRBV6-2 or TRBV6-3 to TRBJ2-7; 11 positions agree with TRBD2. Germline CDR1 MNHEY, CDR2 SVGEGT. V lost 7 bases, J lost 7 bases, and 12 bases stayed unmatched. The CDR3 is 15 amino acids. The CDR3 region has the DNA TGTGCCAGCACCATAGCGGGAGGGGCAACGATGGAGCAGTACTTC. Its translation: CASTIAGGATMEQYF.

Here the CDR3 DNA reads TGTGCCTTTGACAGAAGCACAGATACGCAGTATTTT. Protein product: CAFDRSTDTQYF. The V call is TRBV30, the J call TRBJ2-3; the D gene is possibly TRBD1 (5 bases). V shed 7 bases and J shed 0 bases, with 8 bases lying between them. Germline loops: CDR1 GTSNPN, CDR2 SVGIG (reference sequence). CDR3 size: 12 residues.

The rearrangement joins TRBV4-3 to TRBJ2-3, with TRBD1 matching 9 bases. The germline V gene has CDR1 LGHNA and CDR2 YSLEER. CDR3 length equals 19 residues. After removal of 0 bases from V and 2 bases from J, the junction contained 12 bases not matched to a gene. The CDR3 DNA follows: TGCGCCAGCAGCCAAGACCCACCGGCGGGACAGGGCGTCACAGATACGCAGTATTTT. Protein sequence: CASSQDPPAGQGVTDTQYF.

The chain employs TRBV7-2 and TRBJ2-5, with D tentatively TRBD2 (6 bases). The germline V gene encodes CDR1 SGHTA and CDR2 FQGNSA. CDR3 length: 14 amino acids. Trimming pared 3 bases from V and 9 bases from J, leaving 17 bases between. This CDR3 reads CASSLRGRGEAQYF. The CDR3 DNA follows: TGTGCCAGCAGCTTGAGGGGACGAGGGGAGGCCCAGTACTTC. Full variable domain (remainder filled in from reference TRBV7-2 and TRBJ2-5): GAGVSQSPSNKVTEKGKDVELRCDPISGHTALYWYRQSLGQGLEFLIYFQGNSAPDKSGLPSDRFSAERTGGSVSTLTIQRTQQEDSAVYLCASSLRGRGEAQYFGPGTRLLVL.

This clonotype came up a few times. The chain links TRBV29-1 to TRBJ2-5; D not certain. Germline V gives CDR1 SQVTM, CDR2 ANQGSEA. V lost 5 bases, J lost 3 bases, and 16 bases lay in between. The CDR3 has 14 amino acids. CDR3 loop: CSVHNGPLKETQYF. CDR3 DNA: TGCAGCGTTCATAACGGGCCTCTCAAAGAGACCCAGTACTTC.

This clonotype was recorded many times. The chain carries TRBV7-2 and TRBJ2-5; perhaps TRBD1 as D (5 bases). V lost 1 base and J 5 bases, leaving 14 bases between the germline ends. This CDR3 has 15 amino acids. Germline values: CDR1 SGHTA, CDR2 FQGNSA. In nucleotides, the CDR3 is TGTGCCAGCAGCTTAGTGGGGCAGGCCGGGGAGACCCAGTACTTC. Translated, it gives CASSLVGQAGETQYF.

This clonotype was counted ten times or more. This chain connects TRBV7-2 to TRBJ1-5, with a possible D match to TRBD1 (5 bases). In germline, CDR1 is SGHTA, CDR2 FQGNSA. Trimming took off 1 base at V and 6 bases at J, with 7 bases between the two ends. This CDR3 contains 13 residues. The CDR3 DNA reads TGTGCCAGCAGCTTAGTTCAGGGTCAGCCCCAGCATTTT. Translated, it gives CASSLVQGQPQHF.

J is TRBJ2-7 and V is TRBV3-1; D gene ambiguous. CDR1 LGHDT and CDR2 YNNKEL come from the germline V gene (reference sequence). CDR3 length equals 13 residues. V lost 1 base, J lost 7 bases, and 11 bases lay in between. This CDR3 is CASSQGAGREQYF. The CDR3 bases are TGTGCCAGCAGCCAAGGCGCCGGGCGGGAGCAGTACTTC.

Comments on this clonotype: Being one base from a much bigger clone, this may be a read error. The chain combines TRBV20-1 with TRBJ2-4; D tentatively fits TRBD1 or TRBD2 (6 bases each). Trimming stripped 8 bases from V and 7 bases from J, with 21 bases between. Germline assignment: CDR1 DFQATT and CDR2 SNEGSKA (reference sequence). This CDR3 is built from 14 residues. CDR3 sequence: CSTTKEGGRNIQYF. CDR3 DNA sequence: TGCAGTACCACCAAGGAGGGGGGCAGGAACATTCAGTACTTC.

This clonotype came up many times. V and J are TRBV4-3 and TRBJ2-3; no firm D call. V was shortened by 0 bases and J by 2 bases, with 12 bases between the two germline ends. The CDR3 totals 16 residues. Germline V gene lookup returns CDR1 LGHNA and CDR2 YSLEER. The CDR3 DNA sequence: TGCGCCAGCAGCCAAGAGTCTGAGGTGAACACAGATACGCAGTATTTT. Translating it yields CASSQESEVNTDTQYF.

The chain carries TRBV5-1 and TRBJ1-2; D is undetermined. The CDR3 contains 14 residues. V gave up 4 bases and J gave up 0 bases, with 10 bases separating them. The V gene's germline CDR1 is SGHRS and CDR2 YFSETQ. The DNA of the CDR3 is TGCGCCAGCAGCGCGGGAAACTCTAACTATGGCTACACCTTC. Protein sequence: CASSAGNSNYGYTF. The entire variable domain, with the rest obtained from reference TRBV5-1 and TRBJ1-2, is as follows: KAGVTQTPRYLIKTRGQQVTLSCSPISGHRSVSWYQQTPGQGLQFLFEYFSETQRNKGNFPGRFSGRQFSNSRSEMNVSTLELGDSALYLCASSAGNSNYGYTFGSGTRLTVV.

This clonotype has at least ten counts. The rearrangement joins TRBV5-4 to TRBJ2-1; 10 nucleotides match TRBD2. The V gene end was trimmed by 1 base and the J gene end by 5 bases; junction bases not matched to a gene: 3. Germline CDR1 and CDR2: SGHNT and YYREEE (reference sequence). CDR3 length equals 15 residues. CDR3: CASSLPGLANNEQFF. CDR3 sequence (DNA): TGTGCCAGCAGCTTGCCGGGACTAGCGAACAATGAGCAGTTCTTC.

V gene TRBV7-2 combines with J gene TRBJ2-7; D tentatively reads TRBD1 or TRBD2 (5 bases each). This CDR3 spans 17 amino acids. Germline V gives CDR1 SGHTA, CDR2 FQGNSA. The V and J ends lost 5 bases and 5 bases respectively, with 25 bases between them. The CDR3 sequence is CASSPPLGTPSYNEQYF. The CDR3 nucleotides read TGTGCCAGCAGCCCCCCCTTGGGGACGCCCTCCTACAACGAGCAGTACTTC.

This clonotype was seen a few times. The chain combines TRBV5-1 with TRBJ2-1; 9 nucleotides match TRBD1. Germline V gene lookup returns CDR1 SGHRS and CDR2 YFSETQ. V was clipped by 5 bases and J by 8 bases; unmatched bases: 11. The CDR3 extends over 15 amino acids. CDR3 region: CASRPIPGQGDEQFF. As DNA, the CDR3 is TGCGCCAGCAGACCTATTCCGGGACAGGGCGATGAGCAGTTCTTC. Filled out from reference TRBV5-1 and TRBJ2-1, the complete variable domain reads KAGVTQTPRYLIKTRGQQVTLSCSPISGHRSVSWYQQTPGQGLQFLFEYFSETQRNKGNFPGRFSGRQFSNSRSEMNVSTLELGDSALYLCASRPIPGQGDEQFFGPGTRLTVL.

This clonotype was counted many times. The rearrangement joins TRBV20-1 to TRBJ2-5, with a tentative D call TRBD1 (6 bases). This CDR3 spans 13 amino acids. The V end lost 2 bases, the J end lost 4 bases, and 11 bases lay between the germline ends. Germline CDR1 and CDR2: DFQATT and SNEGSKA (reference sequence). Here the CDR3 reads CSARRTASETQYF. CDR3 bases: TGCAGTGCTAGAAGGACAGCATCAGAGACCCAGTACTTC.

With respect to this clonotype: Sequence at one end of the junction differs from germline and may be a read error. CDR3 in DNA: TGTGCCAGCAGTTTAACTCCAGGAGGGGCAGGCAGCGTCGCTGAAGCTTTCTGG. Its protein product is CASSLTPGGAGSVAEAFW. The chain carries TRBV27 and TRBJ1-1, with a tentative D call TRBD1 (5 bases). This CDR3 is built from 18 residues. Germline values: CDR1 MNHEY, CDR2 SMNVEV (reference sequence).

The V call is TRBV2, the J call TRBJ1-3, with D perhaps TRBD1 (6 bases). This CDR3 contains 15 residues. V was pared by 6 bases and J by 2 bases, with 14 bases between. Germline lookup yields CDR1 SNHLY and CDR2 FYNNEI. This CDR3 is CASRVHRDPGNTIYF. The CDR3, as DNA: TGTGCCAGCAGGGTACACAGGGACCCTGGAAACACCATATATTTT.